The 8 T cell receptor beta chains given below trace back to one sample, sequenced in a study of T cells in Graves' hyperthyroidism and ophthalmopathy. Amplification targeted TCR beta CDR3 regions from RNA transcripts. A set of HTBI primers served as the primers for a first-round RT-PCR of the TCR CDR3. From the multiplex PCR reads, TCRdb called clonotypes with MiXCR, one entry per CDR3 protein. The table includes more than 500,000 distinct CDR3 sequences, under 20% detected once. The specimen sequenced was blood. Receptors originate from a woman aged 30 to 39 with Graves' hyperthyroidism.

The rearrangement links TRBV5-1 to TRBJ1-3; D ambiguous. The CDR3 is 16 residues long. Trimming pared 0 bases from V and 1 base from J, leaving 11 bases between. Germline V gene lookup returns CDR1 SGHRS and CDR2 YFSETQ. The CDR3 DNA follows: TGCGCCAGCAGCTTGGACCTTTCCGCTTCTGGAAACACCATATATTTT. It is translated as CASSLDLSASGNTIYF.

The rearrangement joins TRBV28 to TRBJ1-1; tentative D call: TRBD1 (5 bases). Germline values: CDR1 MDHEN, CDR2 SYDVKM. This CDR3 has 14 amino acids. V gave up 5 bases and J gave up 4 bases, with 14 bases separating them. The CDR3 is CASSAPGSGTEAFF. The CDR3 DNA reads TGTGCCAGCAGTGCGCCAGGGTCCGGCACTGAAGCTTTCTTT.

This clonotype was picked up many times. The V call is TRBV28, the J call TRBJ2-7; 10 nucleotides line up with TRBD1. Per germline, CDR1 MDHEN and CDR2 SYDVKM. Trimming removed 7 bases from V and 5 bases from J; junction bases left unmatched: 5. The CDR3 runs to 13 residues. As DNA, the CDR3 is TGTGCCAGCACCCCGACAGGGGGCAACGAGCAGTACTTC. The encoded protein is CASTPTGGNEQYF.

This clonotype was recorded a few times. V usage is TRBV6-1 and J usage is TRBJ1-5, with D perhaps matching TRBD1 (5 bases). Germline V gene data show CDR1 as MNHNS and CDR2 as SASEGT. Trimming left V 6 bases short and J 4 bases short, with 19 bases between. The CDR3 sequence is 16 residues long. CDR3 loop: CASSPREGSRNQPQHF. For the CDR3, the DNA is TGTGCCAGCAGCCCCCGGGAGGGGTCTAGAAATCAGCCCCAGCATTTT.

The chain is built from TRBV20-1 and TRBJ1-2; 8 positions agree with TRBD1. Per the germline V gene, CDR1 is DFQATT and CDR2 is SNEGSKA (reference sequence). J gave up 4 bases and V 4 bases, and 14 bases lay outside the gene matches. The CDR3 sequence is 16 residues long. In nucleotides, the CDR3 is TGCAGTGCTATCCAAGCGGGACAGGAATTCCTCTATGGCTACACCTTC. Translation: CSAIQAGQEFLYGYTF.

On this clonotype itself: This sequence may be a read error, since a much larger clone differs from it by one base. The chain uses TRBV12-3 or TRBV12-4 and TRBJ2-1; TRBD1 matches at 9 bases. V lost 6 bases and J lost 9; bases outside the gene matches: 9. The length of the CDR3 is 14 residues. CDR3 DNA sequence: TGTGCCAGCAGCCCGTCTGACAGGGGGGTTGAGCAGTTCTTC. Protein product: CASSPSDRGVEQFF.

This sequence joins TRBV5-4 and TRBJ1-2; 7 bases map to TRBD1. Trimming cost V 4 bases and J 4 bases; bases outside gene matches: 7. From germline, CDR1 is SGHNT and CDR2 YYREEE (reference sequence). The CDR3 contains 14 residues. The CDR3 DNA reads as TGTGCCAGCAGCCCCCCAGGGACAGTCTATGGCTACACCTTC. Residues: CASSPPGTVYGYTF.

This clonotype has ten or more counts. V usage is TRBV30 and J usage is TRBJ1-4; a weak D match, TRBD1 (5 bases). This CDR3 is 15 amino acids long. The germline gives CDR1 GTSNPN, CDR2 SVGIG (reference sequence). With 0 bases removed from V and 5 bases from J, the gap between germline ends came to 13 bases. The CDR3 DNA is TGTGCCTGGAGTGTACAGGAGGTTTTAAATGAAAAACTGTTTTTT. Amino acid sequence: CAWSVQEVLNEKLFF. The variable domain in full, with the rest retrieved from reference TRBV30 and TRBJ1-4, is SQTIHQWPATLVQPVGSPLSLECTVEGTSNPNLYWYRQAAGRGLQLLFYSVGIGQISSEVPQNLSASRPQDRQFILSSKKLLLSDSGFYLCAWSVQEVLNEKLFFGSGTQLSVL.